A single T cell receptor beta chain is shown here with its context. Its antigen is not yet known. A read error may produce the germline difference seen at one junction end. Two rounds of multiplex PCR were performed to amplify the TCR beta CDR3 region from genomic DNA. The first PCR round used primers specific to each TRBV and TRBJ gene, and the primer sequences were filed in Chinese patent CN105087789A. Universal primers were used in the second PCR round. The Roche High Pure PCR Template Preparation Kit was used to extract genomic DNA from frozen PBMCs. Paired-end sequencing with 151 bp reads was performed on the libraries using an Illumina HiSeq 3000. From the authors' description of their analysis: CutAdapt was used to remove raw reads lacking the multiplex PCR primer sequences. PEAR was used to merge high-quality paired reads into contigs. By aligning each contig to reference sequences, MiXCR assigned the TRB V, D and J gene segments to that contig. CDR3 sequences were clustered by base quality and sequence similarity to remove sequencing errors. Shannon entropy normalized by the natural log of productive TCR sequence number was used as the measure of diversity. Clonality was computed as one minus the ratio of Shannon entropy to the natural log of the number of unique clonotypes. The Youden index of ROC curves was used to select progression-free survival cut-offs for repertoire metrics, and analyses were performed in R 3.5.3. The public reads were quality trimmed at Q25 with fastp and then assembled into clones with MiXCR by TCRdb, keeping productive beta chains. Identical CDR3 protein sequences are pooled into one entry, listed with their most common genes and DNA. TCRdb, rather than the study authors, made the V and J calls. This sample has 15,000 or so distinct CDR3 sequences in its table, and around 30% of those were observed once. The ten largest clones capture approximately 31% of the sample.

CDR1 and CDR2 are drawn from the germline V gene (reference sequence): DFQATT, SNEGSKA. Including the terminal cysteine and phenylalanine, the CDR3 comprises 16 residues. The entry retains the CDR3 DNA only, 48 bases that are in frame from base 1. This sample was included in a study of prognosis after radiotherapy for stage I lung cancer (dated by TCRdb to about 2021). General notes on the study: Between April 2018 and January 2019, 20 or so patients with stage I NSCLC were enrolled in Nanjing, China. Enrolled patients comprised 12 to 15 with newly diagnosed primary stage I lung tumors and five with oligometastatic NSCLC after surgical resection of the primary tumor. Every patient was regarded as medically inoperable, because of comorbidities in about twelve cases and refusal of surgery in roughly seven cases. The cohort included under 15 men and five or six women, with a median age of about 70 years and a range of about 53 to 95 years. On tumor histology, around twelve patients had adenocarcinoma and about seven had squamous cell carcinoma. Image-guided IMRT or VMAT was used to deliver SBRT in 3 to 5 fractions at a biologically effective dose of at least 100 Gy. SBRT was not combined with any concurrent therapy in any patient. After SBRT, distant metastases developed in about 20% of the 19 patients at a median of 7 months, while the remaining 15 patients had no significant progression. Peripheral blood TCR beta repertoires were profiled in stage I NSCLC patients before and after stereotactic body radiotherapy, and the repertoires were related to distant failure. The study took one blood sample before SBRT and one after SBRT from each of 19 patients and sequenced all 40 or so samples.

All patients had node-negative disease on CT and PET/CT, and none had a history of other malignancies or had previously received chemotherapy or radiotherapy. At each of two time points, around 6 milliliters of peripheral venous blood were collected into EDTA tubes. PBMCs were isolated by Ficoll-Paque Plus density-gradient centrifugation. Right after collection, samples were placed at -80 degrees C and kept there until analysis. The research as a whole found: TRBV and TRBJ usage frequencies reportedly differed by metastasis status, in two V genes at baseline and in eight or nine V and two J genes after SBRT. Tumor specificity of expanded TCR clones was not determined. Limitations of the study included a small cohort and short follow-up, and the study findings need independent validation. A decrease in unique TCR clone counts was observed after SBRT (median 10,088 before versus several thousand after; Wilcoxon paired P=0.011). No adjustment for multiple comparisons was applied to any of the reported P values. Post-SBRT Shannon entropy and its change from baseline were lower in patients who developed distant metastases; baseline Shannon entropy was not associated with metastases.

Material: PBMCs, obtained before or after stereotactic body radiation therapy (not recorded which). This TCR was sampled from a donor aged 50 or older with non-small cell lung cancer. The chain couples TRBV20-1 to TRBJ1-5; TRBD1 aligns with 7 central bases. The CDR3 amino acid sequence is: CSAVRQGTYSNHPQHF. The nucleotide sequence reads TGCAGTGCTGTCCGACAGGGAACCTATAGCAATCACCCCCAGCATTTT.